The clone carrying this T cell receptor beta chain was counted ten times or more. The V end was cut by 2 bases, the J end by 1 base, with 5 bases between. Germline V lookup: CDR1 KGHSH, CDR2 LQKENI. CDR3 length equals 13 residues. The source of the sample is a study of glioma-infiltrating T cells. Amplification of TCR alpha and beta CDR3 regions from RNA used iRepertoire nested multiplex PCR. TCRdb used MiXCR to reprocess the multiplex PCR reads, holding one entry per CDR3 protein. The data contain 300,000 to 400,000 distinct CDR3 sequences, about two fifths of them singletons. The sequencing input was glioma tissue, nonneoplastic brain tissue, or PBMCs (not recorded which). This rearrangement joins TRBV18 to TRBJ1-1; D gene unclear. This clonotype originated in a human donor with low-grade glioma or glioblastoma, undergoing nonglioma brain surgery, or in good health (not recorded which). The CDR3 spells CASSPTQNTEAFF. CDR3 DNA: TGTGCCAGCTCACCAACACAGAACACTGAAGCTTTCTTT.